The present TCR beta chain was sequenced within a study of identical twins. The CDR3 has 13 amino acids. CDR1 and CDR2 (germline): MDHEN, SYDVKM. The V gene lost 3 bases and the J gene lost 7 bases, with 12 bases spanning the gap. Using its own MiXCR run on the 5' RACE reads, TCRdb lists one record per CDR3 protein. The table includes 500,000 to 650,000 distinct CDR3 sequences, more than 20% detected once. This clonotype was counted a few times. The sample was also reused in another study, on yellow fever vaccine responses in identical twins. That investigation notes: Twins' T cell vaccine responses reportedly looked partly convergent, partly personalized.

The chain combines TRBV28 with TRBJ1-1; D is perhaps TRBD1 (5 bases). The specimen was CD4+ T cells sorted from blood. This TCR was recovered from a woman aged 18-29 years in good health. CDR3: CASSLGGGLEAFF. CDR3 sequence (DNA): TGTGCCAGCAGTTTGGGGGGGGGACTTGAAGCTTTCTTT.